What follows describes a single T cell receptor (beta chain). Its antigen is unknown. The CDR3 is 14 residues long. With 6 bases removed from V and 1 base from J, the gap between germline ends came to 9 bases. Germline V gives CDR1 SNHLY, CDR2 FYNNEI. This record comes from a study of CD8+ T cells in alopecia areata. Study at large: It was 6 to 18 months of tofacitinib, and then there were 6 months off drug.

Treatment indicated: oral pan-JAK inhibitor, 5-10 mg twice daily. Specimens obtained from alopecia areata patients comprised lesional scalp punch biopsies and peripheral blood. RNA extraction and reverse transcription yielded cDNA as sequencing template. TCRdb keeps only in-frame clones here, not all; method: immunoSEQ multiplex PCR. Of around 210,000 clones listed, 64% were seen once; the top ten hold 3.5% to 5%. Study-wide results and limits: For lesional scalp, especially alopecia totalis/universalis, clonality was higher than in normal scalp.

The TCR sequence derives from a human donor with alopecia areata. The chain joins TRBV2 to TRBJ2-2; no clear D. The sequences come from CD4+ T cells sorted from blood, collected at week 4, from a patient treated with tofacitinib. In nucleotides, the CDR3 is TGTGCCAGCAGGGACCTCCGGAACACCGGGGAGCTGTTTTTT. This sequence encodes CASRDLRNTGELFF.